The 20 T cell receptor beta chains in this list originate from one sample, sequenced in a study of OX40 agonist ivuxolimab in advanced cancers. Sequenced by immunoSEQ multiplex PCR; TCRdb stores in-frame clones only, minus some. The sample holds more than 15,000 clones, roughly 89% seen once. Source: CD4+ or CD8+ T cells sorted from blood, taken in a trial of the OX40 agonist ivuxolimab. The receptors here all came from an adult with an advanced solid tumor such as melanoma, head and neck, liver or kidney cancer.

V and J are TRBV30 and TRBJ1-2; D is unresolved. Germline V gives CDR1 GTSNPN, CDR2 SVGIG (reference sequence). Trimming took 3 bases from V and 4 from J, leaving 15 bases between them. There are 14 residues in the CDR3. In nucleotides, the CDR3 is TGTGCCTGGAGCTCCCCGTGGGGTACCTATGGCTACACCTTC. Residues: CAWSSPWGTYGYTF.

The chain recombines TRBV7-9 with TRBJ1-1, with a weak D call TRBD1 (6 bases). V gave up 5 bases and J gave up 6 bases, with 10 bases separating them. Per germline, CDR1 SEHNR and CDR2 FQNEAQ (reference sequence). The CDR3 has 12 residues. The chain's CDR3 is CASSPGGPEAFF. The CDR3 DNA reads TGTGCCAGCAGCCCGGGGGGCCCTGAAGCTTTCTTT.

The rearrangement links TRBV19 to TRBJ2-7; TRBD1 is a possible D gene (5 bases). The CDR3 runs to 14 residues. CDR1 is LNHDA and CDR2 is SQIVND in the germline V gene (reference sequence). Trimming took 5 bases from V and 0 from J, leaving 11 bases between them. This chain's CDR3 is CASSVRQSSYEQYF. CDR3 in DNA: TGTGCCAGTAGTGTCCGACAGAGCTCCTACGAGCAGTACTTC.

The rearrangement uses TRBV27 and TRBJ2-2; D unresolved. Germline CDR1 reads MNHEY; CDR2 reads SMNVEV (reference sequence). Trimming took off 5 bases at V and 5 bases at J, with 6 bases between the two ends. The CDR3 has 12 amino acids. The CDR3 loop is CASSPGTGELFF. As DNA, the CDR3 is TGTGCCAGCAGTCCCGGAACCGGGGAGCTGTTTTTT.

The chain carries TRBV6-6 and TRBJ1-2; D remains ambiguous. Germline CDR1 is MNHNY and CDR2 is SVGAGI (reference sequence). The CDR3 totals 15 residues. Trimming took off 4 bases at V and 4 bases at J, with 16 bases between the two ends. CDR3 nucleotide sequence: TGTGCCAGCAGTTCAGGACCCTTCTCCAGCTATGGCTACACCTTC. This encodes CASSSGPFSSYGYTF.

The chain carries TRBV15 and TRBJ2-4; D call uncertain. Germline CDR1 and CDR2: LNHNV and YYDKDF (reference sequence). The CDR3 is made up of 15 amino acids. V was cut by 6 bases and J by 0 bases, with 12 bases left in between. The CDR3 region has the DNA TGTGCCACCAGTAGGACCAATCTAGCCAAAAACATTCAGTACTTC. This encodes CATSRTNLAKNIQYF.

Relative to its sample, this clone is medium-sized. Within the sample, other DNA sequences also encode this same CDR3. The chain employs TRBV6-1 and TRBJ1-5; D uncertain. The CDR3 is 13 residues long. V was clipped by 2 bases and J by 1 base, with 3 bases between them. CDR1 and CDR2 from the germline V gene are MNHNS and SASEGT. This CDR3 is CASSELSNQPQHF. CDR3 nucleotides: TGTGCCAGCAGTGAACTCAGCAATCAGCCCCAGCATTTT.

V usage is TRBV4-2 and J usage is TRBJ2-7; 10 bases match TRBD1. CDR1 LGHNA and CDR2 YNFKEQ come from the germline V gene. The CDR3 extends over 17 amino acids. The trim removed 0 bases at V and 7 bases at J, leaving 12 bases unmatched. CDR3 amino acids: CASSQDIGQGGKREQYF. The CDR3 DNA sequence: TGTGCCAGCAGCCAAGATATAGGACAGGGGGGTAAGAGAGAGCAGTACTTC.

The J gene is TRBJ2-3, the V gene TRBV5-6, with TRBD2 matching over 7 bases. The CDR3 consists of 14 residues. In germline, CDR1 is SGHDT, CDR2 YYEEEE. The V gene end was trimmed by 4 bases and the J gene end by 2 bases; junction bases not matched to a gene: 4. CDR3 DNA: TGTGCCAGCAGCCGCGGGGGTATCACAGATACGCAGTATTTT. This codes for CASSRGGITDTQYF.

The chain links TRBV30 to TRBJ2-1; D is uncertain. Germline V gene lookup returns CDR1 GTSNPN and CDR2 SVGIG (reference sequence). The CDR3 covers 13 residues. Trimming took 0 bases from V and 5 from J, leaving 8 bases between them. In nucleotides, the CDR3 is TGTGCCTGGAGTGTAGGTAGAAACAATGAGCAGTTCTTC. Encoded protein: CAWSVGRNNEQFF.

This chain connects TRBV28 to TRBJ2-5; D perhaps matches TRBD2 (6 bases). Gene TRBJ2-7 matches the end of the DNA better, so the J call may be wrong. The germline V gene has CDR1 MDHEN and CDR2 SYDVKM. This CDR3 has 14 residues. The CDR3 DNA follows: TGTGCCAGCAGTTTAGGTTGGGAGGCGGCCGAGCAGTACTTC. Protein product: CASSLGWEAAEQYF.

This chain uses TRBV5-5 with TRBJ2-7; TRBD2 matches at 14 bases. Germline V gene data show CDR1 as SGHKS and CDR2 as YYEKEE (reference sequence). The V gene end was trimmed by 4 bases and the J gene end by 0 bases; junction bases not matched to a gene: 0. The CDR3 runs 15 residues. Written as DNA, the CDR3 is TGTGCCAGCAGCGGGACTAGCGGGAGCTCCTACGAGCAGTACTTC. The encoded protein is CASSGTSGSSYEQYF. Together with reference TRBV5-5 and TRBJ2-7, the CDR3 gives the full variable domain: DAGVTQSPTHLIKTRGQQVTLRCSPISGHKSVSWYQQVLGQGPQFIFQYYEKEERGRGNFPDRFSARQFPNYSSELNVNALLLGDSALYLCASSGTSGSSYEQYFGPGTRLTVT.

This clone qualifies as medium-sized. DNA for the CDR3: TGTGCCAGCAGTGATGGGGTGGATGAGCAGTTCTTC. Its translation is CASSDGVDEQFF. The chain links TRBV6-4 to TRBJ2-1; D call uncertain. The V gene's germline CDR1 is MRHNA and CDR2 SNTAGT. V was cut by 3 bases and J by 8 bases, with 8 bases left in between. The CDR3 length is 12 residues.

CDR3 in amino acids: CAWRGVGTGSYEQYF. CDR3 DNA: TGTGCCTGGAGGGGGGTTGGGACAGGGAGCTACGAGCAGTACTTC. The chain has TRBV30 and TRBJ2-7, with TRBD1 matching 9 bases. CDR3 length: 15 amino acids. V shed 3 bases and J 3 bases; nucleotides not matched to a gene: 9. The germline gives CDR1 GTSNPN, CDR2 SVGIG (reference sequence).

This sequence joins TRBV7-2 and TRBJ1-1; maybe TRBD1 (6 bases). Germline V gene sequence: CDR1 SGHTA, CDR2 FQGNSA. Deletions cut 5 bases from V and 5 bases from J, with 30 bases between. This CDR3 is built from 19 residues. CDR3 nucleotides: TGTGCCAGCAGCCCGACCCCCTGGGGCGGGGGCCGGGAGGGGACTGAAGCTTTCTTT. Amino acid sequence: CASSPTPWGGGREGTEAFF. Full variable domain (remainder filled in from reference TRBV7-2 and TRBJ1-1): GAGVSQSPSNKVTEKGKDVELRCDPISGHTALYWYRQSLGQGLEFLIYFQGNSAPDKSGLPSDRFSAERTGGSVSTLTIQRTQQEDSAVYLCASSPTPWGGGREGTEAFFGQGTRLTVV.

The V gene is TRBV15, the J gene TRBJ1-1; D might be TRBD1 (5 bases). Per germline, CDR1 LNHNV and CDR2 YYDKDF (reference sequence). V was shortened by 4 bases and J by 1 base, with 16 bases between the two germline ends. The CDR3 contains 16 residues. The CDR3 sequence is CATSTPAGGRNTEAFF. CDR3 sequence (DNA): TGTGCCACCAGCACGCCAGCTGGGGGAAGGAACACTGAAGCTTTCTTT.

The rearrangement uses TRBV28 and TRBJ1-1; 10 bases agree with TRBD1. Germline V CDR1 and CDR2: MDHEN, SYDVKM. The V and J ends lost 6 bases and 5 bases, in that order; junction bases with no gene match: 3. The CDR3 covers 13 residues. Written as DNA, the CDR3 is TGTGCCAGCAGCTGGGACAGGGGAACTGAAGCTTTCTTT. It is translated as CASSWDRGTEAFF.

The rearrangement joins TRBV5-6 to TRBJ2-7; 8 bases fit TRBD1. Unmatched junction bases numbered 7, after V lost 6 bases and J lost 2 bases. In germline, CDR1 is SGHDT, CDR2 YYEEEE. The CDR3 consists of 14 residues. The CDR3 DNA reads TGTGCCAGCATCGAAACAGGGGGGCCCTACGAGCAGTACTTC. It translates to CASIETGGPYEQYF.

This clone counts as large. CDR3 bases: TGTGCCAGCAGTTACTCCGCAGGGCTAAATCAGCCCCAGCATTTT. Translating gives CASSYSAGLNQPQHF. This sequence joins TRBV6-5 and TRBJ1-5, with D tentatively TRBD1 (5 bases). Germline-derived CDR1 and CDR2 are MNHEY and SVGAGI. V was clipped by 0 bases and J by 4 bases, with 10 bases between them. The CDR3 has 15 amino acids.

About this clone itself: Other nucleotide sequences in the sample specify the same CDR3. The chain uses TRBV5-1 and TRBJ1-2; D gene unclear. Trimming shortened V by 2 bases and J by 2 bases, and 4 bases separated the two germline ends. This CDR3 comprises 12 residues. Per the germline V gene, CDR1 is SGHRS and CDR2 is YFSETQ. The CDR3 DNA reads as TGCGCCAGCAGCTTCAAAAACTATGGCTACACCTTC. It yields the protein CASSFKNYGYTF.